This T cell receptor (beta chain) was profiled in a study of long-term antiretroviral therapy in people with HIV. At least two post-ART and at least one pre-ART PBMC sample were available for each donor. Germline V gene sequence: CDR1 LNHDA, CDR2 SQIVND (reference sequence). V was pared by 3 bases and J by 4 bases, with 1 base of the junction left unmatched. The CDR3 extends over 14 amino acids. Findings of the study overall: The study collected blood between the mid-2000s and the late 2010s, possibly under older ART regimens.

As regards this clone: Its antigen is undetermined.

Survey-level resolution applied to immunoSEQ assay v3.0. The assay was immunoSEQ multiplex PCR, and TCRdb's table has in-frame clones only and misses some. The sample contains tens of thousands of clones, approximately 95% of which appear only once. The sequenced sample was unsorted PBMCs, obtained 5.3 years after starting antiretroviral therapy. This TCR was recovered from a man in his fifties with HIV. This chain connects TRBV19 to TRBJ2-7; 12 nucleotides match TRBD2. In DNA, the CDR3 is TGTGCCAGTAGTATCACTAGCGGGGGGTACGAGCAGTACTTC. It translates to CASSITSGGYEQYF.